A single sample is the source of the 16 T cell receptor beta chains below, sequenced in a study of blood T cell repertoires in COVID-19. Sequencing was performed with immunoSEQ multiplex PCR; in TCRdb, only in-frame clones are kept and a portion is missing. This table holds 200,000 to 300,000 clones, roughly 79% found once. The sample comprised peripheral blood. All receptors derive from a woman of 80 years or more with COVID-19, enrolled during active disease.

This clone appeared a few times. V is TRBV27 and J is TRBJ1-5; 9 nucleotides line up with TRBD1. The CDR3 covers 15 residues. The germline V gene has CDR1 MNHEY and CDR2 SMNVEV (reference sequence). J gave up 4 bases and V 8 bases, and 9 bases lay outside the gene matches. The CDR3 nucleotides are TGTGCCAGCTGTCCACGGACAGGGGTTAATCAGCCCCAGCATTTT. Amino acids: CASCPRTGVNQPQHF.

V and J are TRBV4-2 and TRBJ2-3; 7 nucleotides agree with TRBD1. The CDR3 is 19 residues long. Germline V gives CDR1 LGHNA, CDR2 YNFKEQ. V lost 4 bases and J lost 0; bases outside the gene matches: 16. As DNA, the CDR3 is TGTGCCAGCAGCCCGGTTTTGGCCAAGGGGGCGGAGAGCACAGATACGCAGTATTTT. The encoded protein is CASSPVLAKGAESTDTQYF.

This chain links TRBV11-1 with TRBJ1-1, with no clear D. Looked up from germline, CDR1 is SGHAT and CDR2 is FQDESV (reference sequence). The CDR3 totals 14 residues. With 1 base removed from V and 1 base from J, the gap between germline ends came to 7 bases. The CDR3 DNA reads as TGTGCCAGCAGCTTAGGGCCTTCGAACACTGAAGCTTTCTTT. Protein: CASSLGPSNTEAFF.

Only a few counts were recorded for this clone. The same CDR3 is also encoded by other DNA sequences in this sample. This chain links TRBV19 with TRBJ1-6; D is ambiguous. V was cut by 3 bases and J by 8 bases, with 11 bases left in between. CDR3 length: 14 amino acids. CDR1 is LNHDA and CDR2 is SQIVND in the germline V gene (reference sequence). This CDR3 is CASSISGWDSPLHF. CDR3 in DNA: TGTGCCAGTAGTATCTCGGGGTGGGATTCACCCCTCCACTTT.

The chain employs TRBV10-2 and TRBJ1-4; D might be TRBD1 (5 bases). The CDR3 is 13 residues long. Germline values: CDR1 WSHSY, CDR2 SAAADI. V lost 8 bases and J 0 bases, leaving 7 bases between the germline ends. The CDR3 DNA follows: TGCGCCAGCCGGACATCAACTAATGAAAAACTGTTTTTT. Amino acids: CASRTSTNEKLFF.

This chain connects TRBV7-9 to TRBJ2-7; 8 positions match TRBD1. Trimming at V came to 4 bases and at J to 3 bases, leaving 11 bases not matched to a gene. Germline assignment: CDR1 SEHNR and CDR2 FQNEAQ (reference sequence). The CDR3 spans 16 residues. The CDR3: CASSSFRGQEIYEQYF. DNA for the CDR3: TGTGCCAGCAGCTCTTTTCGGGGACAGGAGATCTACGAGCAGTACTTC. The variable domain in full, with the rest retrieved from reference TRBV7-9 and TRBJ2-7, is DTGVSQNPRHKITKRGQNVTFRCDPISEHNRLYWYRQTLGQGPEFLTYFQNEAQLEKSRLLSDRFSAERPKGSFSTLEIQRTEQGDSAMYLCASSSFRGQEIYEQYFGPGTRLTVT.

The CDR3 loop reads CASSLVGTAGANVLTF. The DNA for the CDR3 is TGTGCCAGCAGCTTAGTGGGGACAGCCGGGGCCAACGTCCTGACTTTC. The genes are TRBV7-2 and TRBJ2-6, with TRBD1 matching over 7 bases. The CDR3 covers 16 residues. The V and J ends lost 1 base and 4 bases, in that order; junction bases with no gene match: 4. Germline CDR1 SGHTA, CDR2 FQGNSA.

The gene calls are TRBV10-1 and TRBJ1-2; D might be TRBD1 (5 bases). The CDR3 runs to 13 residues. CDR1 is WNHNN, CDR2 SYGVQD, per germline (reference sequence). The V gene lost 2 bases and the J gene lost 4 bases, with 8 bases spanning the gap. DNA for the CDR3: TGCGCCAGCAGTGAGAACAGGCTCTATGGCTACACCTTC. It yields the protein CASSENRLYGYTF.

The chain uses TRBV5-1 and TRBJ2-7; 12 nucleotides agree with TRBD1. The V gene's germline CDR1 is SGHRS and CDR2 YFSETQ. V was clipped by 4 bases and J by 4 bases; unmatched bases: 6. CDR3 size: 15 residues. This CDR3 reads CASSPGQGALYEQYF. The CDR3 DNA sequence: TGCGCCAGCAGCCCGGGACAGGGGGCGTTATACGAGCAGTACTTC.

V and J are TRBV6-6 and TRBJ1-2, with TRBD1 matching over 8 bases. V gave up 2 bases and J gave up 10 bases; unmatched junction bases: 12. CDR1 and CDR2 from the germline V gene are MNHNY and SVGAGI (reference sequence). This CDR3 region has 15 residues. CDR3 bases: TGTGCCAGCAGTTACCCATCCGGACAGGGACGAGACTACACCTTC. It translates to CASSYPSGQGRDYTF.

This chain connects TRBV5-1 to TRBJ1-4; the match to TRBD1 covers 8 bases. Germline lookup yields CDR1 SGHRS and CDR2 YFSETQ. The length of the CDR3 is 12 residues. V gave up 1 base and J gave up 10 bases; unmatched junction bases: 0. The CDR3 DNA reads TGCGCCAGCAGCTTGACAGGGGGAAAACTGTTTTTT. Translation gives CASSLTGGKLFF.

CDR3 protein: CATSRGAGNTEAFF. For the CDR3, the DNA is TGTGCCACCAGCAGAGGGGCCGGGAACACTGAAGCTTTCTTT. The chain has TRBV15 and TRBJ1-1; no clear D. The ends were cut back, 1 base at V and 1 base at J, with 7 bases in the middle. Germline V CDR1 and CDR2: LNHNV, YYDKDF (reference sequence). This CDR3 has 14 residues.

The CDR3 spells CASSPAGTPTETQYF. CDR3 bases: TGTGCCAGTAGTCCTGCCGGGACTCCCACAGAGACCCAGTACTTC. This chain connects TRBV19 to TRBJ2-5, with D tentatively TRBD2 (6 bases). Trimming removed 5 bases from V and 4 bases from J, with 17 bases in between. The germline CDR1 and CDR2 sequences are LNHDA and SQIVND (reference sequence). This CDR3 region has 15 residues.

The rearrangement uses TRBV3-1 (or the pseudogene TRBV3-2) and TRBJ1-4; D unclear. Looked up from germline, CDR1 is LGHDT and CDR2 is YNNKEL (reference sequence). V lost 3 bases to trimming and J lost 7 bases, with 3 bases between them. The CDR3 extends over 11 amino acids. The CDR3: CASSHVEKLFF. Written as DNA, the CDR3 is TGTGCCAGCAGCCACGTTGAAAAACTGTTTTTT.

This clone was detected a few times. The V gene is TRBV2, the J gene TRBJ1-1, with unresolved D. This CDR3 comprises 13 residues. V gave up 5 bases and J gave up 2 bases, with 9 bases separating them. The germline CDR1 and CDR2 sequences are SNHLY and FYNNEI. DNA for the CDR3: TGTGCCAGCAGTCCTGCAGGTAACACTGAAGCTTTCTTT. It codes for CASSPAGNTEAFF.

The rearrangement links TRBV27 to TRBJ1-1; 7 bases align to TRBD1. The V gene's germline CDR1 is MNHEY and CDR2 SMNVEV (reference sequence). V was pared by 6 bases and J by 4 bases, with 8 bases of the junction left unmatched. The CDR3 runs 14 residues. Here the CDR3 reads CASRMTGKGTEAFF. The CDR3 bases are TGTGCCAGCAGGATGACAGGGAAAGGCACTGAAGCTTTCTTT.